One sample yielded the 26 T cell receptor beta chains listed below, sequenced in a study of T-cell memory formation after mild COVID-19. TCRdb used MiXCR to reprocess the 5' RACE reads, holding one entry per CDR3 protein. The table records a few hundred thousand distinct CDR3 sequences, roughly 15% of them present only once. The material sequenced was PBMCs or a T cell subset sorted from them (not recorded which). The receptors were sampled from a man younger than 35 who had mild COVID-19 (a few samples of this study predate the infection). Cell type and time point are not known.

This clonotype showed up just a few times. J is TRBJ2-1 and V is TRBV6-2 or TRBV6-3, with 9 bases lining up with TRBD1. The CDR3 has 15 residues. J lost 4 bases, V lost 5 bases, and 6 bases had no gene match. Germline V lookup: CDR1 MNHEY, CDR2 SVGEGT. The CDR3 nucleotides read TGTGCCAGCAGTCTGACAGGGGGTCCTTACAATGAGCAGTTCTTC. It codes for CASSLTGGPYNEQFF.

This clonotype was counted at least ten times. The CDR3 bases are TGTGCCAGCAGTTACACGACGGGAAAAGCTTTCTTT. Translating it yields CASSYTTGKAFF. J is TRBJ1-1 and V is TRBV6-2 or TRBV6-3; D gene uncertain. The V gene's germline CDR1 is MNHEY and CDR2 SVGEGT. The V gene lost 2 bases and the J gene lost 9 bases, with 10 bases spanning the gap. This CDR3 is built from 12 residues.

This clonotype turned up a few times. The chain recombines TRBV12-3 or TRBV12-4 with TRBJ1-5; no reliable D call. The V end was cut by 5 bases, the J end by 10 bases, with 18 bases between. The CDR3 loop spans 14 amino acids. CDR3 protein: CASSETSPFRPQHF. DNA of the CDR3: TGTGCCAGCAGTGAAACATCGCCGTTTAGACCCCAGCATTTT.

J is TRBJ2-1 and V is TRBV5-5; tentatively, D is TRBD1 or TRBD2 (5 bases each). V gave up 2 bases and J gave up 11 bases, with 23 bases separating them. Per the germline V gene, CDR1 is SGHKS and CDR2 is YYEKEE (reference sequence). The CDR3 loop spans 16 amino acids. The CDR3 coding sequence is TGTGCCAGCAGCTTCGGGGCAGGGCGTACTATGACGAAGCAGTTCTTC. Its protein product is CASSFGAGRTMTKQFF.

The gene calls are TRBV4-1 and TRBJ2-3; perhaps TRBD1 as D (5 bases). Per germline, CDR1 MGHRA and CDR2 YSYEKL. The CDR3 sequence is 14 residues long. V was cut by 1 base and J by 4 bases, with 9 bases left in between. The CDR3 reads CASSQVGDPDTQYF. As DNA, the CDR3 is TGCGCCAGCAGCCAAGTAGGGGATCCAGATACGCAGTATTTT.

The genes are TRBV19 and TRBJ1-5; D possibly corresponds to TRBD1 (6 bases). In germline, CDR1 is LNHDA, CDR2 SQIVND (reference sequence). With 7 bases removed from V and 3 bases from J, the gap between germline ends came to 13 bases. This CDR3 spans 14 amino acids. This CDR3 reads CASTRGHPNQPQHF. The CDR3 DNA follows: TGTGCCAGTACCCGGGGACACCCCAATCAGCCCCAGCATTTT.

The chain combines TRBV9 with TRBJ2-1; 11 bases match TRBD2. Germline V CDR1 and CDR2: SGDLS, YYNGEE. The CDR3 spans 16 residues. The V and J ends lost 0 bases and 3 bases, in that order; junction bases with no gene match: 2. This CDR3 is CASSVEGTSGYNEQFF. CDR3 DNA sequence: TGTGCCAGCAGCGTAGAAGGGACTAGCGGCTACAATGAGCAGTTCTTC.

Written as DNA, the CDR3 is TGCGCCAGCAGCCGGGGAGTGAGGAGTACGCAGTATTTT. Translation: CASSRGVRSTQYF. The V gene is TRBV4-3, the J gene TRBJ2-3; D is perhaps TRBD2 (5 bases). This CDR3 comprises 13 residues. Germline assignment: CDR1 LGHNA and CDR2 YSLEER. Trimming left V 4 bases short and J 8 bases short, with 13 bases between.

This clonotype turned up a few times. The chain combines TRBV9 with TRBJ1-5, with D unresolved. From germline, CDR1 is SGDLS and CDR2 YYNGEE. CDR3 size: 14 residues. V dropped 0 bases and J dropped 3 bases, with 7 bases sitting between them. CDR3 in amino acids: CASSVGRDNQPQHF. Written as DNA, the CDR3 is TGTGCCAGCAGCGTAGGAAGAGACAATCAGCCCCAGCATTTT.

The chain carries TRBV9 and TRBJ1-1, with D perhaps TRBD1 (5 bases). This CDR3 is 14 amino acids long. Germline V gene lookup returns CDR1 SGDLS and CDR2 YYNGEE. V lost 3 bases to trimming and J lost 1 base, with 10 bases between them. CDR3 protein: CASSAGGWNTEAFF. For the CDR3, the DNA is TGTGCCAGCAGCGCCGGGGGATGGAACACTGAAGCTTTCTTT.

This clonotype has only a few counts. The rearrangement joins TRBV12-3 or TRBV12-4 to TRBJ1-5; 9 bases are shared with TRBD1. The CDR3 contains 18 residues. V trimming: 1 base; J trimming: 0 bases; junction bases outside the gene matches: 7. CDR3 in amino acids: CASSLVGTGLYSNQPQHF. CDR3 DNA: TGTGCCAGCAGTTTAGTGGGGACAGGGTTGTATAGCAATCAGCCCCAGCATTTT.

The rearrangement joins TRBV9 to TRBJ1-4; D unresolved. This CDR3 comprises 16 residues. V lost 0 bases and J 5 bases, leaving 14 bases between the germline ends. Germline values: CDR1 SGDLS, CDR2 YYNGEE. The CDR3 coding sequence is TGTGCCAGCAGCGTAGCCGCCGGGAGGGAGAATGAAAAACTGTTTTTT. Residues: CASSVAAGRENEKLFF.

The chain recombines TRBV12-3 or TRBV12-4 with TRBJ2-1; 9 positions agree with TRBD2. V lost 4 bases, J lost 5 bases, and 9 bases stayed unmatched. This CDR3 comprises 16 residues. The CDR3: CASSSAGTSPHNEQFF. CDR3 bases: TGTGCCAGCAGTTCGGCCGGGACTAGCCCCCACAATGAGCAGTTCTTC.

This clonotype came up a few times. The chain combines TRBV28 with TRBJ2-6; possibly TRBD1 for D (6 bases). CDR1 MDHEN and CDR2 SYDVKM come from the germline V gene. CDR3 length: 16 amino acids. V shed 7 bases and J shed 0 bases, with 13 bases lying between them. As DNA, the CDR3 is TGTGCCAGCAAAGGTCCCAGGGGCTCTGGGGCCAACGTCCTGACTTTC. It translates to CASKGPRGSGANVLTF. Combining the CDR3 with reference TRBV28 and TRBJ2-6 gives the whole variable domain DVKVTQSSRYLVKRTGEKVFLECVQDMDHENMFWYRQDPGLGLRLIYFSYDVKMKEKGDIPEGYSVSREKKERFSLILESASTNQTSMYLCASKGPRGSGANVLTFGAGSRLTVL.

This clonotype occurred many times. This chain connects TRBV5-1 to TRBJ1-2; D remains ambiguous. V dropped 0 bases and J dropped 8 bases, with 14 bases sitting between them. Germline V gene data show CDR1 as SGHRS and CDR2 as YFSETQ. This CDR3 is 14 amino acids long. CDR3 residues: CASSLEVAGQGYTF. DNA for the CDR3: TGCGCCAGCAGCTTGGAGGTAGCCGGGCAAGGCTACACCTTC.

The V and J genes are TRBV6-1 and TRBJ1-6; 9 nucleotides match TRBD1. Looked up from germline, CDR1 is MNHNS and CDR2 is SASEGT. The trim removed 2 bases at V and 9 bases at J, leaving 5 bases unmatched. This CDR3 contains 15 residues. The chain's CDR3 is CASSEPGDRVSPLHF. The CDR3, as DNA: TGTGCCAGCAGTGAACCCGGGGACAGGGTTTCACCCCTCCACTTT.

This clonotype was seen many times. The rearrangement joins TRBV5-5 to TRBJ1-6; no definite D call. Trimming left V 1 base short and J 9 bases short, with 11 bases between. The CDR3 runs to 14 residues. Germline V CDR1 and CDR2: SGHKS, YYEKEE (reference sequence). The CDR3 loop is CASSLQDGRSPLHF. The CDR3 coding sequence is TGTGCCAGCAGCTTGCAAGACGGGCGTTCACCCCTCCACTTT.

V gene TRBV4-3 combines with J gene TRBJ1-1; D is unclear. Germline V gene data show CDR1 as LGHNA and CDR2 as YSLEER. The germline V and J ends were trimmed by 0 bases and 7 bases, with 9 bases remaining between them. This CDR3 is built from 13 residues. The chain's CDR3 is CASSQEWRSEAFF. The CDR3 region has the DNA TGCGCCAGCAGCCAAGAATGGCGGAGTGAAGCTTTCTTT.

This clonotype was seen only a few times. V usage is TRBV4-3 and J usage is TRBJ2-3, with D possibly called TRBD1 or TRBD2 (5 bases each). The V end lost 6 bases, the J end lost 3 bases, and 13 bases lay between the germline ends. The germline gives CDR1 LGHNA, CDR2 YSLEER. This CDR3 comprises 14 residues. CDR3 bases: TGCGCCAGCAGTGTTATGAGGGGAACAGATACGCAGTATTTT. As protein: CASSVMRGTDTQYF.

This clonotype appeared a few times. The CDR3 bases are TGTGCCAGCAACCGACTAGCAGGGGCAGATACGCAGTATTTT. The encoded protein is CASNRLAGADTQYF. The chain uses TRBV9 and TRBJ2-3, with a possible D match to TRBD2 (7 bases). Germline V gene sequence: CDR1 SGDLS, CDR2 YYNGEE. The germline V and J ends were trimmed by 6 bases and 4 bases, with 15 bases remaining between them. CDR3 length: 14 residues.

This clonotype was seen only a few times. This chain connects TRBV5-6 to TRBJ1-2; a possible D gene is TRBD1 (6 bases). The V gene's germline CDR1 is SGHDT and CDR2 YYEEEE. The germline V and J ends were trimmed by 2 bases and 8 bases, with 19 bases remaining between them. CDR3 length: 15 amino acids. In DNA form, the CDR3 reads TGTGCCAGCAGCTTAAGAACAGGGAGTTGGTACGGCTACACCTTC. Protein sequence: CASSLRTGSWYGYTF.

This clonotype was seen repeatedly, ten times or more. The chain is built from TRBV12-3 or TRBV12-4 and TRBJ2-3; no clear D. V was pared by 3 bases and J by 0 bases, with 7 bases between. This CDR3 is built from 14 residues. CDR3 sequence reads: CASSFGQSTDTQYF. CDR3 in DNA: TGTGCCAGCAGTTTTGGGCAGAGCACAGATACGCAGTATTTT.

J is TRBJ2-7 and V is TRBV5-1; D gene unclear. V shed 0 bases and J shed 3 bases, with 7 bases lying between them. CDR3 length: 13 amino acids. Germline assignment: CDR1 SGHRS and CDR2 YFSETQ. The CDR3 region is CASSLEWGYEQYF. The CDR3 region has the DNA TGCGCCAGCAGCTTGGAATGGGGCTACGAGCAGTACTTC.

This clonotype was observed a few times. The chain has TRBV20-1 and TRBJ2-3, with a weak D call TRBD1 (5 bases). This CDR3 contains 14 residues. Trimming took 0 bases from V and 6 from J, leaving 13 bases between them. CDR1 is DFQATT and CDR2 is SNEGSKA in the germline V gene (reference sequence). The CDR3 nucleotides read TGCAGTGCTAGAGATCGGTCAGGGCTGGATACGCAGTATTTT. Protein sequence: CSARDRSGLDTQYF.

The genes are TRBV24-1 and TRBJ1-2, with D maybe TRBD1 (5 bases). The V gene lost 3 bases and the J gene lost 2 bases, with 9 bases spanning the gap. The germline V gene has CDR1 KGHDR and CDR2 SFDVKD. The CDR3 runs 14 residues. CDR3 bases: TGTGCCACCAGTGATCTGACAGTAAACTATGGCTACACCTTC. This codes for CATSDLTVNYGYTF.

CDR3 DNA sequence: TGTGCCAGCAGCGGGCCAGGGACGGAACAGCCCCAGCATTTT. Translating gives CASSGPGTEQPQHF. This chain links TRBV5-5 with TRBJ1-5, with D possibly being TRBD1 (5 bases). Germline V gene lookup returns CDR1 SGHKS and CDR2 YYEKEE (reference sequence). The CDR3 spans 14 residues. The V end lost 4 bases, the J end lost 7 bases, and 15 bases lay between the germline ends.